This T cell receptor beta chain comes out of a study of persistence of HIV-infected CD4 T cells. Study as a whole: The sample holds CD4+ T cells responsive to CMV or HIV-1 Gag. Notes on the study in general: TCRbeta richness was lower in CMV- and Gag-responding cells than in anti-CD3/anti-CD28-responding cells.

An overlapping HIV-1 Gag peptide pool stimulated these cells at about 0.9 ug/peptide/mL. CD40L/CD69 double-negative CD45RO-high memory CD4+ T cells were collected. Adults with HIV-1 started suppressive ART while chronically infected. Remarks on this clone: Its antigen remains unidentified.

This was the immunoSEQ version 4 assay in survey mode. Genomic DNA was diluted to 10 ng/uL, up to 1 ug per sample. Here immunoSEQ multiplex PCR was the method, and the copy in TCRdb shows in-frame clones only, minus some. This table has roughly 32,000 clones, roughly four fifths appearing once. Germline V gives CDR1 MNHEY, CDR2 SVGAGI. V lost 6 bases to trimming and J lost 0 bases; unmatched junction nucleotides: 2. The length of the CDR3 is 14 residues. The sample in question was CD4+ T cells sorted from PBMCs after approximately 18-hour stimulation, obtained from a patient who received antiretroviral therapy. The sequence was collected from an adult woman with HIV who was CMV-seropositive. The chain links TRBV6-5 to TRBJ1-3; 7 nucleotides align to TRBD1. CDR3 coding DNA: TGTGCCAGCAGACCAGGGGGCTCTGGAAACACCATATATTTT. It translates to CASRPGGSGNTIYF.